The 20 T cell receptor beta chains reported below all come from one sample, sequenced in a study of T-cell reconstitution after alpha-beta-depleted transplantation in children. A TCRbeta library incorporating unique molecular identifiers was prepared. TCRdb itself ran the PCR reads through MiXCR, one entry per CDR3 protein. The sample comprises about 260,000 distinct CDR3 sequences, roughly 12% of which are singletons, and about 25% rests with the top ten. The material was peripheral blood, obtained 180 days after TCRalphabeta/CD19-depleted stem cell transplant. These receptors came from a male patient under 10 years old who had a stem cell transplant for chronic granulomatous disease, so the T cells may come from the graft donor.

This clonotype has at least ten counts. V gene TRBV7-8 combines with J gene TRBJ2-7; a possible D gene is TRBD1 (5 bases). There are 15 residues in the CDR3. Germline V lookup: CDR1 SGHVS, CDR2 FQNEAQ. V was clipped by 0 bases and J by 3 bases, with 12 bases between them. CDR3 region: CASSLARRVNYEQYF. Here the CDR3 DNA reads TGTGCCAGCAGCTTAGCGCGCAGGGTCAACTACGAGCAGTACTTC.

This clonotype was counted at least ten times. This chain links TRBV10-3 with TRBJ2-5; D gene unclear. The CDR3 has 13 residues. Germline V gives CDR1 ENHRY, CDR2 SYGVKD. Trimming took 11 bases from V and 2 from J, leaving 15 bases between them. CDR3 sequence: CALSRAQQETQYF. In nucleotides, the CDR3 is TGTGCCCTAAGCCGGGCACAGCAAGAGACCCAGTACTTC.

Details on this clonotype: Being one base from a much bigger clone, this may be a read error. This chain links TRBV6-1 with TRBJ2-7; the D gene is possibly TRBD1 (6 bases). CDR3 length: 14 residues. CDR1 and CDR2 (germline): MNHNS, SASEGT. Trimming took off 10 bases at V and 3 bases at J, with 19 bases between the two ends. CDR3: CATLTRDTHYEQYF. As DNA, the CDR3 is TGTGCCACCCTAACCCGGGACACACACTACGAGCAGTACTTC.

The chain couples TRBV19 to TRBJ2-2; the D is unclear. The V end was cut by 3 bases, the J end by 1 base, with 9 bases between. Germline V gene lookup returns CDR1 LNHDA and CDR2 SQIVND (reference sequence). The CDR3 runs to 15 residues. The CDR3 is CASSIGQLNTGELFF. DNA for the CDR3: TGTGCCAGTAGTATTGGGCAGCTGAACACCGGGGAGCTGTTTTTT. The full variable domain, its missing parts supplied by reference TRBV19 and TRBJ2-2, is DGGITQSPKYLFRKEGQNVTLSCEQNLNHDAMYWYRQDPGQGLRLIYYSQIVNDFQKGDIAEGYSVSREKKESFPLTVTSAQKNPTAFYLCASSIGQLNTGELFFGEGSRLTVL.

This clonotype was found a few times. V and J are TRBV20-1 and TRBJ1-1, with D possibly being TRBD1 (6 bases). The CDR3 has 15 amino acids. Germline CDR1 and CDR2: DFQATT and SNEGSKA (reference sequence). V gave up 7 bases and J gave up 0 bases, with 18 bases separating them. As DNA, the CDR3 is TGCAGTGACACCCTGGCGGGGGCAGTGAACACTGAAGCTTTCTTT. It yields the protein CSDTLAGAVNTEAFF.

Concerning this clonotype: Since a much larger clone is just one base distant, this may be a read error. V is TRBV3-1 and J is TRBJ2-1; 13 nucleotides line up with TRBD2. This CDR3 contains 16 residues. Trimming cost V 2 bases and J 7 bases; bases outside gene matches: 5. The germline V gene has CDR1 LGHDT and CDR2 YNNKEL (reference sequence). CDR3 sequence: CASSQKGLAGNNEQFF. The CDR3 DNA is TGTGCCAGCAGCCAAAAGGGACTAGCGGGAAATAATGAGCAGTTCTTC.

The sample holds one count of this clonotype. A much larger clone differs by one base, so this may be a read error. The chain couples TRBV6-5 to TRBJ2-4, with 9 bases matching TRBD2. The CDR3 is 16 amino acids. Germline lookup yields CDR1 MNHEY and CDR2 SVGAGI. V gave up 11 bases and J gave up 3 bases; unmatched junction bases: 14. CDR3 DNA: TGTGCCTGCTTTACTCAAGGACTAGCGAGCAAAAACATTCAGTACTTC. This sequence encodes CACFTQGLASKNIQYF.

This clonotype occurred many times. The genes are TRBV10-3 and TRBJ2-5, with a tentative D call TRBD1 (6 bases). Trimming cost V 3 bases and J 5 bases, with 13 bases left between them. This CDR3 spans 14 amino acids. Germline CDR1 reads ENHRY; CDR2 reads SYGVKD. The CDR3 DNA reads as TGTGCCATCAGTGATAACGGACAGTCTGAGACCCAGTACTTC. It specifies CAISDNGQSETQYF.

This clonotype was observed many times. The CDR3 DNA is TGCAGTGCTAGTCTCATTAGCTGGGGCACAGATACGCAGTATTTT. This sequence encodes CSASLISWGTDTQYF. This chain connects TRBV20-1 to TRBJ2-3; D uncertain. The CDR3 length is 15 residues. Trimming removed 3 bases from V and 1 base from J, with 14 bases in between. Germline lookup yields CDR1 DFQATT and CDR2 SNEGSKA (reference sequence).

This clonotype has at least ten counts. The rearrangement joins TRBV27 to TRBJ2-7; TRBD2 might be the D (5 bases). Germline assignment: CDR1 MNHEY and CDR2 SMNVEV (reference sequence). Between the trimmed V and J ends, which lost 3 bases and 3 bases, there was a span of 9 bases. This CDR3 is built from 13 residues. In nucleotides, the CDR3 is TGTGCCAGCAGTTTTGGTAGCGACTACGAGCAGTACTTC. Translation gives CASSFGSDYEQYF.

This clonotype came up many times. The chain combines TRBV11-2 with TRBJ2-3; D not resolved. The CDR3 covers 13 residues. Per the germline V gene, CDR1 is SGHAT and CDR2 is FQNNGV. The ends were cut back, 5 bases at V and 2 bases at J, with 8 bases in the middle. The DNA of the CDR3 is TGTGCCAGCAGCCCAATCCTCACAGATACGCAGTATTTT. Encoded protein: CASSPILTDTQYF.

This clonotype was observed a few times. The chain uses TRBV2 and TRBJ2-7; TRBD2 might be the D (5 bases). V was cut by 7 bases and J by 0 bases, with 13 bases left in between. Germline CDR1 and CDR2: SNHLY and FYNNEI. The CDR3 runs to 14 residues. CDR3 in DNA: TGTGCCAGCATGAGGGAGCCGGTCTCCTACGAGCAGTACTTC. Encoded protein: CASMREPVSYEQYF.

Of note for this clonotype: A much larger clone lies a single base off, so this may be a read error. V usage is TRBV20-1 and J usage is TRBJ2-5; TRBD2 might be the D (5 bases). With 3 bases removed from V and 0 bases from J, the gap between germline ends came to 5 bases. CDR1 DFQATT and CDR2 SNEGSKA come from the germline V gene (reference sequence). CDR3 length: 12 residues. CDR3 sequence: CSARRDQETQYF. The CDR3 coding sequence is TGCAGTGCTAGGCGGGACCAAGAGACCCAGTACTTC.

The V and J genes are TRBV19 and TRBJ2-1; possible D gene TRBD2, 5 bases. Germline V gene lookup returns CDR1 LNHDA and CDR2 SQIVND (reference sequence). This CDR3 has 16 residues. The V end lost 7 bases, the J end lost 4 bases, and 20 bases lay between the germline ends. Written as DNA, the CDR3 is TGTGCCAGTACACTGGCGTGGACTCTGGGGTACAATGAGCAGTTCTTC. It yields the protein CASTLAWTLGYNEQFF.

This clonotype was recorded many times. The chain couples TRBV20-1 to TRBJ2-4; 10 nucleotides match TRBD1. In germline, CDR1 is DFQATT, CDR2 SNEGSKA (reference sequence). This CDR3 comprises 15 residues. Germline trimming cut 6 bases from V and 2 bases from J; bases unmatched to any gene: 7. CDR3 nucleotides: TGCAGTGCCCGGACAGGGGGGGAATCCAAAAACATTCAGTACTTC. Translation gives CSARTGGESKNIQYF.

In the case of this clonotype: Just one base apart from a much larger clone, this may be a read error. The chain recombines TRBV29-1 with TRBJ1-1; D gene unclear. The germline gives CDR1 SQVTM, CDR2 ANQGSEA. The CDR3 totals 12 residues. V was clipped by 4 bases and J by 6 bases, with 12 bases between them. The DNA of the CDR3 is TGCAGCGTTGTTGGGTTTTACGCTGAAGCTTTCTTT. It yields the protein CSVVGFYAEAFF.

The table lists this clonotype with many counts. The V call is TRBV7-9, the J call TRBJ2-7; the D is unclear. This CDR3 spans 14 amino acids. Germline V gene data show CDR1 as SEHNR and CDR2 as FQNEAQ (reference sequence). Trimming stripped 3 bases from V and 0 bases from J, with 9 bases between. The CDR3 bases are TGTGCCAGCAGCTTTTCCAGGAGCTCCTACGAGCAGTACTTC. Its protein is CASSFSRSSYEQYF.

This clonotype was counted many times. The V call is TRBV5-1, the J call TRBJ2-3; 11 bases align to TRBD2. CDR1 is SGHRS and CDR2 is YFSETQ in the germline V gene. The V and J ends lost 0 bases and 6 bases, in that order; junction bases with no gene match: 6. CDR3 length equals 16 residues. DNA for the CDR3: TGCGCCAGCAGCTTGGAGCTAGCGGGAGGTTCTGATACGCAGTATTTT. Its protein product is CASSLELAGGSDTQYF.

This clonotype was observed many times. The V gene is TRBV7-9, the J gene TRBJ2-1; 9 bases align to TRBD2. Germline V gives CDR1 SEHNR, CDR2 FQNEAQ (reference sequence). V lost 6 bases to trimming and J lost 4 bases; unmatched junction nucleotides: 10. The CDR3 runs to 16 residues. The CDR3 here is CASSLWPLAGYNEQFF. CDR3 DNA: TGTGCCAGCAGTCTATGGCCCCTAGCGGGGTACAATGAGCAGTTCTTC.

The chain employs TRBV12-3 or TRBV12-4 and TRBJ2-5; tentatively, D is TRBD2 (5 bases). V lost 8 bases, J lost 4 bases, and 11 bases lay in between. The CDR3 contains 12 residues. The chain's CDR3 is CASGFRGETQYF. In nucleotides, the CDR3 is TGTGCCAGCGGCTTTCGGGGAGAGACCCAGTACTTC.